These 16 T cell receptor beta chains were all obtained from the same sample, sequenced in a study of blood T cell repertoires in COVID-19. Sequencing used immunoSEQ multiplex PCR; TCRdb keeps in-frame clones, though not all of them. This sample yields over 85,000 clones, of which around 90% are seen a single time; roughly 3.1% belongs to the top ten. The sample consisted of peripheral blood. These receptors originate from a middle-aged man with active or convalescent COVID-19.

The chain has TRBV14 and TRBJ2-3, with unresolved D. The CDR3 spans 13 residues. Germline V lookup: CDR1 SGHDN, CDR2 FVKESK. Trimming shortened V by 3 bases and J by 1 base, and 5 bases separated the two germline ends. CDR3 sequence: CASSQGRTDTQYF. The CDR3, as DNA: TGTGCCAGCAGCCAGGGCCGCACAGATACGCAGTATTTT.

The gene calls are TRBV19 and TRBJ1-5, with TRBD1 identical over 7 bases. The CDR3 is 15 amino acids. Germline values: CDR1 LNHDA, CDR2 SQIVND (reference sequence). V was clipped by 5 bases and J by 3 bases; unmatched bases: 7. This chain's CDR3 is CASSWGQGVNQPQHF. The CDR3 DNA sequence: TGTGCCAGTAGTTGGGGCCAGGGGGTCAATCAGCCCCAGCATTTT.

The chain is built from TRBV10-1 and TRBJ2-3; D is perhaps TRBD1 (6 bases). Looked up from germline, CDR1 is WNHNN and CDR2 is SYGVQD (reference sequence). Trimming removed 0 bases at V and 0 bases at J, with 10 bases between. The CDR3 is made up of 16 amino acids. The CDR3 spells CASSESWTASTDTQYF. CDR3 bases: TGCGCCAGCAGTGAGTCGTGGACAGCTAGCACAGATACGCAGTATTTT.

About this clone itself: The same CDR3 arises from other DNA sequences in this sample as well. The chain links TRBV20-1 to TRBJ2-7; D call uncertain. The germline V and J ends were trimmed by 2 bases and 5 bases, with 7 bases remaining between them. The CDR3 is 11 residues long. Germline V gene sequence: CDR1 DFQATT, CDR2 SNEGSKA (reference sequence). The CDR3 DNA is TGCAGTGCTAGATCAGGTCACGAGCAGTACGTC. This gives the protein CSARSGHEQYV.

The rearrangement joins TRBV7-2 to TRBJ2-7; 7 bases match TRBD1. CDR3 length equals 14 residues. Germline CDR1 SGHTA, CDR2 FQGNSA. V was pared by 5 bases and J by 7 bases, with 11 bases of the junction left unmatched. The CDR3 nucleotides are TGTGCCAGCAGCACGGGACAGCCGACGGGGGAGCAGTACTTC. Its protein product is CASSTGQPTGEQYF.

This clone appeared a few times. The identical CDR3 is also encoded by other nucleotide sequences in the sample. J is TRBJ1-2 and V is TRBV13, with a weak D call TRBD1 (5 bases). Germline lookup yields CDR1 PRHDT and CDR2 FYEKMQ (reference sequence). V gave up 4 bases and J gave up 5 bases, with 8 bases separating them. The length of the CDR3 is 12 residues. This CDR3 reads CASSSRGYGYTF. CDR3 DNA: TGTGCCAGCAGCTCCCGGGGGTATGGCTACACCTTC.

V gene TRBV4-1 combines with J gene TRBJ1-2, with 7 bases matching TRBD1. Trimming took 4 bases from V and 5 from J; bases not matched to a gene: 4. Germline values: CDR1 MGHRA, CDR2 YSYEKL. The CDR3 runs to 13 residues. DNA for the CDR3: TGCGCCAGCAGCCCACAGGGGCGGTATGGCTACACCTTC. It codes for CASSPQGRYGYTF.

The J gene is TRBJ2-2, the V gene TRBV5-1; weak D call: TRBD1 (6 bases). Germline loops: CDR1 SGHRS, CDR2 YFSETQ. V dropped 0 bases and J dropped 4 bases, with 7 bases sitting between them. There are 14 residues in the CDR3. The CDR3 sequence: CASSLDRVTGELFF. For the CDR3, the DNA is TGCGCCAGCAGCTTGGACAGGGTCACCGGGGAGCTGTTTTTT.

This rearrangement joins TRBV14 to TRBJ2-3; D is undetermined. Germline CDR1 and CDR2: SGHDN and FVKESK. The V end lost 5 bases, the J end lost 3 bases, and 9 bases lay between the germline ends. The CDR3 has 13 residues. The CDR3 is CASSGSLTDTQYF. In DNA, the CDR3 is TGTGCCAGCAGCGGTAGCCTGACAGATACGCAGTATTTT. The whole variable domain, remainder taken from reference TRBV14 and TRBJ2-3, is EAGVTQFPSHSVIEKGQTVTLRCDPISGHDNLYWYRRVMGKEIKFLLHFVKESKQDESGMPNNRFLAERTGGTYSTLKVQPAELEDSGVYFCASSGSLTDTQYFGPGTRLTVL.

The gene calls are TRBV7-9 and TRBJ1-4; D may be TRBD1 (5 bases). Trimming took 5 bases from V and 0 from J, leaving 10 bases between them. This CDR3 is built from 15 residues. Germline assignment: CDR1 SEHNR and CDR2 FQNEAQ (reference sequence). CDR3 nucleotides: TGTGCCAGCAGCGCCGAAGGGGCAACTAATGAAAAACTGTTTTTT. Its protein product is CASSAEGATNEKLFF.

The chain employs TRBV9 and TRBJ1-1; D ambiguous. Germline CDR1 reads SGDLS; CDR2 reads YYNGEE. V lost 1 base and J 0 bases, leaving 7 bases between the germline ends. There are 14 residues in the CDR3. The CDR3 sequence is CASSVQAMNTEAFF. In DNA, the CDR3 is TGTGCCAGCAGCGTACAGGCCATGAACACTGAAGCTTTCTTT.

In regard to this clone: Relative to the germline gene, one junction end is altered; a read error may explain this. The V gene is TRBV5-1, the J gene TRBJ2-3; possibly TRBD2 for D (5 bases). The CDR3 consists of 12 residues. From germline, CDR1 is SGHRS and CDR2 YFSETQ. DNA of the CDR3: TGCGCCAGCAGCTTGGAGGGAGAAGGCGGTACATTT. The encoded protein is CASSLEGEGGTF.

V and J are TRBV28 and TRBJ2-3, with no clear D. From germline, CDR1 is MDHEN and CDR2 SYDVKM. The CDR3 has 13 residues. Between the trimmed V and J ends, which lost 3 bases and 2 bases, there was a span of 6 bases. The CDR3 here is CASSFSNTDTQYF. DNA of the CDR3: TGTGCCAGCAGTTTTTCTAACACAGATACGCAGTATTTT.

The V gene is TRBV18, the J gene TRBJ2-7; 8 positions agree with TRBD2. Germline trimming cut 2 bases from V and 4 bases from J; bases unmatched to any gene: 7. The germline gives CDR1 KGHSH, CDR2 LQKENI. This CDR3 has 15 amino acids. The chain's CDR3 is CASSPGAGAEYEQYV. The DNA for the CDR3 is TGTGCCAGCTCACCAGGAGCGGGGGCTGAGTACGAGCAGTACGTC.

The chain employs TRBV5-5 and TRBJ2-1, with 9 nucleotides matching TRBD1. The V segment lost 4 bases and the J segment 5 bases; nucleotides outside the gene matches: 16. The CDR3 loop spans 18 amino acids. CDR1 is SGHKS, CDR2 YYEKEE, per germline (reference sequence). CDR3 sequence (DNA): TGTGCCAGCAGCCGTCCCGGGACAGGGAGAGGAAGCGACAATGAGCAGTTCTTC. Protein product: CASSRPGTGRGSDNEQFF. The variable domain in full, completed from reference TRBV5-5 and TRBJ2-1, reads DAGVTQSPTHLIKTRGQQVTLRCSPISGHKSVSWYQQVLGQGPQFIFQYYEKEERGRGNFPDRFSARQFPNYSSELNVNALLLGDSALYLCASSRPGTGRGSDNEQFFGPGTRLTVL.

This chain links TRBV7-2 with TRBJ1-2, with D perhaps matching TRBD1 (5 bases). Germline assignment: CDR1 SGHTA and CDR2 FQGNSA. The CDR3 totals 17 residues. V gave up 4 bases and J gave up 4 bases, with 22 bases separating them. In nucleotides, the CDR3 is TGTGCCAGCAGCTGGCCGGGACTGCATCACTTAGGCTATGGCTACACCTTC. Amino acids: CASSWPGLHHLGYGYTF.